Sequencing of this T cell receptor beta chain was carried out in a study of blood T cell repertoires in COVID-19. The overall study: The samples span acute and convalescent COVID-19 from the United States, Italy and Spain.

V gave up 7 bases and J gave up 2 bases, with 16 bases separating them. This CDR3 is built from 16 residues. Germline V gene sequence: CDR1 KGHDR, CDR2 SFDVKD. How the authors handled the data: Estimates of nucleated cell counts were drawn from the amplification of reference gene primers. TCRdb keeps only in-frame clones here, not all; method: immunoSEQ multiplex PCR. V and J calls and clone size come straight from that table; D and trimming were deduced from the DNA. The sample has around 84,000 clones, about four fifths seen once; the top ten hold over 30%. The sequence was obtained from a man aged 80 or over with active or convalescent COVID-19. This chain links TRBV24-1 with TRBJ2-2; D might be TRBD1 (5 bases). Material for sequencing was peripheral blood. The CDR3 region has the DNA TGTGCCACCAGGTCATCAGTTCAGGGCAACACCGGGGAGCTGTTTTTT. Its translation is CATRSSVQGNTGELFF.